The source of this T cell receptor beta chain is a study of T cells in tumors after PD-1 blockade. Measured with immunoSEQ multiplex PCR; TCRdb has only the in-frame clones, and not every one. The table records roughly 50,000 clones, about 85% of them present only once. Per the germline V gene, CDR1 is SGHKS and CDR2 is YYEKEE (reference sequence). Trimming shortened V by 6 bases and J by 4 bases, and 28 bases separated the two germline ends. The CDR3 consists of 18 residues. Here the sequenced sample was PBMCs, taken before anti-PD-1 treatment. The rearrangement uses TRBV5-5 and TRBJ2-5, with D perhaps being TRBD1 or TRBD2 (5 bases each). The sequence was obtained from a human donor with basal cell carcinoma. In DNA, the CDR3 is TGTGCCAGCAACGATGGGGGAACAGTCTCTACGGTCGGAGAGACCCAGTACTTC. Amino acid sequence: CASNDGGTVSTVGETQYF.